The rows below give T cell receptor beta chains drawn from one sample of a study of vaccination and CD4 T cells after COVID-19. These receptors lack a known antigen. TCRdb recomputed calls from the PCR reads with MiXCR, one row per CDR3 protein. The sample shows 10,000 to 14,000 distinct CDR3 sequences, roughly 61% of them seen only once. Here the sequenced sample was CD4+ T cells from blood, cultured in vitro, taken before SARS-CoV-2 vaccination. The receptors were sampled from a human donor who had recovered from COVID-19. CDR3s include the opening cysteine and the closing phenylalanine or tryptophan. Each record gives: clone size, V gene, J gene, D gene, CDR3 protein, CDR3 DNA. A D gene is named only where the DNA matches it firmly. Some rows mark clone size as missing; the rest say once, few, many or name a class of expanded clone.

clone_size: few
v_call: TRBV20-1
j_call: TRBJ1-2
d_call: .
cdr3_aa: CSARNRDNYGYTF
cdr3_nt: TGCAGTGCTCGCAATCGGGACAACTATGGCTACACCTTC

clone_size: once
v_call: TRBV6-1
j_call: TRBJ2-5
d_call: TRBD1
cdr3_aa: CASSGRTGGRETQYF
cdr3_nt: TGTGCCAGCAGTGGCCGGACAGGGGGGAGAGAGACCCAGTACTTC

clone_size: .
v_call: TRBV25-1
j_call: TRBJ2-2
d_call: .
cdr3_aa: CASSEQGLHTGELFF
cdr3_nt: TGTGCCAGCAGTGAACAGGGGCTACACACCGGGGAGCTGTTTTTT

clone_size: .
v_call: TRBV7-9
j_call: TRBJ2-5
d_call: .
cdr3_aa: CASSWARETQYF
cdr3_nt: TGTGCCAGCAGCTGGGCTAGGGAGACCCAGTACTTC

clone_size: .
v_call: TRBV6-2/TRBV6-3
j_call: TRBJ2-7
d_call: TRBD2
cdr3_aa: CASSSSGSTYYEQYF
cdr3_nt: TGTGCCAGCAGCTCTAGCGGGAGTACATACTACGAGCAGTACTTC

clone_size: .
v_call: TRBV7-7
j_call: TRBJ2-5
d_call: TRBD2
cdr3_aa: CASSPGLARETQYF
cdr3_nt: TGTGCTAGCAGCCCCGGACTAGCGAGAGAGACCCAGTACTTC

clone_size: .
v_call: TRBV20-1
j_call: TRBJ1-3
d_call: .
cdr3_aa: CSARGAPGHTSRDSGNTIYF
cdr3_nt: TGCAGTGCTAGAGGGGCTCCGGGACACACGAGTCGCGACTCTGGAAACACCATATATTTT

clone_size: .
v_call: TRBV20-1
j_call: TRBJ2-7
d_call: TRBD2
cdr3_aa: CSARTSGIYEQYF
cdr3_nt: TGCAGTGCTAGGACTAGCGGAATCTACGAGCAGTACTTC

clone_size: .
v_call: TRBV15
j_call: TRBJ2-3
d_call: TRBD2
cdr3_aa: CATSRLAGAGTDTQYF
cdr3_nt: TGTGCCACCAGCAGATTGGCGGGAGCGGGCACAGATACGCAGTATTTT

clone_size: few
v_call: TRBV20-1
j_call: TRBJ1-2
d_call: .
cdr3_aa: CSARDGRNYGYTF
cdr3_nt: TGCAGTGCTAGAGACGGGAGGAACTATGGCTACACCTTC

clone_size: .
v_call: TRBV24-1
j_call: TRBJ2-5
d_call: TRBD2
cdr3_aa: CATSDGTSGRFVETQYF
cdr3_nt: TGTGCCACCAGTGATGGGACTAGCGGGAGGTTCGTAGAGACCCAGTACTTC

clone_size: few
v_call: TRBV7-9
j_call: TRBJ1-1
d_call: .
cdr3_aa: CASSSNRGLKSNTEAFF
cdr3_nt: TGTGCCAGCAGCTCCAACCGGGGGCTGAAATCGAACACTGAAGCTTTCTTT

clone_size: .
v_call: TRBV19
j_call: TRBJ1-2
d_call: TRBD1
cdr3_aa: CASSTTGGSGYTF
cdr3_nt: TGTGCCAGTAGTACCACAGGGGGCAGTGGCTACACCTTC

clone_size: .
v_call: TRBV6-1
j_call: TRBJ2-5
d_call: .
cdr3_aa: CASSRDFQETQYF
cdr3_nt: TGTGCCAGCAGTCGGGACTTCCAAGAGACCCAGTACTTC

clone_size: few
v_call: TRBV28
j_call: TRBJ2-5
d_call: .
cdr3_aa: CASSFGGAGETQYF
cdr3_nt: TGTGCCAGCAGTTTTGGGGGCGCGGGGGAGACCCAGTACTTC

clone_size: few
v_call: TRBV6-4
j_call: TRBJ2-2
d_call: .
cdr3_aa: CASSPHPENTGELFF
cdr3_nt: TGTGCCAGCAGTCCACACCCAGAGAACACCGGGGAGCTGTTTTTT

clone_size: once
v_call: TRBV20-1
j_call: TRBJ2-5
d_call: .
cdr3_aa: CSAKGHIQETQYF
cdr3_nt: TGCAGTGCAAAGGGACATATCCAAGAGACCCAGTACTTC

clone_size: .
v_call: TRBV24-1
j_call: TRBJ2-2
d_call: TRBD2
cdr3_aa: CATSDAPRLAGVWTGELFF
cdr3_nt: TGTGCCACCAGTGATGCCCCCCGCTTAGCGGGAGTGTGGACCGGGGAGCTGTTTTTT

clone_size: .
v_call: TRBV7-9
j_call: TRBJ1-2
d_call: .
cdr3_aa: CASSLDSHYGYTF
cdr3_nt: TGTGCCAGCAGCTTGGACAGCCACTATGGCTACACCTTC

clone_size: few
v_call: TRBV20-1
j_call: TRBJ1-3
d_call: TRBD1
cdr3_aa: CSAVTGTGFGNTIYF
cdr3_nt: TGCAGTGCTGTAACCGGGACAGGGTTTGGAAACACCATATATTTT

clone_size: .
v_call: TRBV6-5
j_call: TRBJ2-1
d_call: .
cdr3_aa: CASSYSGIGGVYNEQFF
cdr3_nt: TGTGCCAGCAGTTACTCGGGAATAGGAGGGGTCTACAATGAGCAGTTCTTC

clone_size: .
v_call: TRBV6-1
j_call: TRBJ2-3
d_call: TRBD2
cdr3_aa: CASSGLAGGADTQYF
cdr3_nt: TGTGCCAGCAGTGGACTAGCGGGGGGGGCAGATACGCAGTATTTT

clone_size: .
v_call: TRBV5-4
j_call: TRBJ2-7
d_call: TRBD2
cdr3_aa: CASSPGTSGSLEYEQYF
cdr3_nt: TGTGCCAGCAGTCCCGGGACTAGCGGGAGTCTCGAGTACGAGCAGTACTTC

clone_size: .
v_call: TRBV6-2/TRBV6-3
j_call: TRBJ2-7
d_call: .
cdr3_aa: CAIQEGDSYEQYF
cdr3_nt: TGTGCCATACAGGAGGGGGACTCCTACGAGCAGTACTTC

clone_size: few
v_call: TRBV27
j_call: TRBJ1-5
d_call: TRBD1
cdr3_aa: CASSLVGQGEEPQHF
cdr3_nt: TGTGCCAGCAGTTTAGTCGGACAGGGCGAAGAGCCCCAGCATTTT

clone_size: .
v_call: TRBV10-3
j_call: TRBJ2-3
d_call: .
cdr3_aa: CAISERAYTDTQYF
cdr3_nt: TGTGCCATCAGTGAGAGGGCCTACACAGATACGCAGTATTTT

clone_size: .
v_call: TRBV19
j_call: TRBJ1-1
d_call: .
cdr3_aa: CASSFRQNTEAFF
cdr3_nt: TGTGCCAGTAGTTTCCGACAGAACACTGAAGCTTTCTTT

clone_size: .
v_call: TRBV11-2
j_call: TRBJ2-3
d_call: TRBD2
cdr3_aa: CASSLGVAGASTDTQYF
cdr3_nt: TGTGCCAGCAGCTTAGGGGTAGCGGGAGCTAGCACAGATACGCAGTATTTT

clone_size: .
v_call: TRBV20-1
j_call: TRBJ2-1
d_call: .
cdr3_aa: CSARSSAGDSYNEQFF
cdr3_nt: TGCAGTGCTAGGTCGTCGGCGGGCGACTCCTACAATGAGCAGTTCTTC

clone_size: .
v_call: TRBV4-1
j_call: TRBJ1-2
d_call: TRBD1
cdr3_aa: CASSHLKGALYGYTF
cdr3_nt: TGCGCCAGCAGCCATCTCAAGGGGGCGCTTTATGGCTACACCTTC

clone_size: .
v_call: TRBV9
j_call: TRBJ2-5
d_call: .
cdr3_aa: CASSQGQSQETQYF
cdr3_nt: TGTGCCAGCAGCCAAGGACAGAGCCAAGAGACCCAGTACTTC

clone_size: .
v_call: TRBV18
j_call: TRBJ2-7
d_call: .
cdr3_aa: CASSDDSPYEQYF
cdr3_nt: TGTGCCAGCTCAGACGACAGTCCCTACGAGCAGTACTTC

clone_size: .
v_call: TRBV20-1
j_call: TRBJ1-4
d_call: .
cdr3_aa: CSAPRRQVGEKLFF
cdr3_nt: TGCAGTGCTCCGCGTCGACAGGTCGGCGAAAAACTGTTTTTT

clone_size: .
v_call: TRBV27
j_call: TRBJ2-7
d_call: .
cdr3_aa: CASWEPGKSYEQYF
cdr3_nt: TGTGCCAGCTGGGAACCGGGAAAGTCCTACGAGCAGTACTTC

clone_size: .
v_call: TRBV28
j_call: TRBJ2-7
d_call: .
cdr3_aa: CASSLPGTRSYEQYF
cdr3_nt: TGTGCCAGCAGTCTGCCCGGTACGCGCTCCTACGAGCAGTACTTC

clone_size: .
v_call: TRBV6-2/TRBV6-3
j_call: TRBJ2-7
d_call: .
cdr3_aa: CASSYSDPFVATYEQYF
cdr3_nt: TGTGCCAGCAGTTACTCCGATCCCTTTGTTGCCACCTACGAGCAGTACTTC

clone_size: .
v_call: TRBV9
j_call: TRBJ1-2
d_call: TRBD1
cdr3_aa: CASSVALGQSYGYTF
cdr3_nt: TGTGCCAGCAGCGTAGCTCTGGGACAGTCCTATGGCTACACCTTC

clone_size: .
v_call: TRBV27
j_call: TRBJ2-7
d_call: TRBD1
cdr3_aa: CASSSTGQLAYEQYF
cdr3_nt: TGTGCCAGCAGTTCAACGGGACAGCTAGCCTACGAGCAGTACTTC

clone_size: few
v_call: TRBV6-4
j_call: TRBJ1-2
d_call: TRBD1
cdr3_aa: CASRPPGGTGGYGYTF
cdr3_nt: TGTGCCAGCAGGCCTCCCGGCGGGACAGGGGGCTATGGCTACACCTTC

clone_size: .
v_call: TRBV5-4
j_call: TRBJ2-2
d_call: .
cdr3_aa: CASSPGANPEGELFF
cdr3_nt: TGTGCCAGCAGCCCCGGGGCTAACCCTGAGGGGGAGCTGTTTTTT

clone_size: .
v_call: TRBV20-1
j_call: TRBJ2-1
d_call: .
cdr3_aa: CSANTGGSDEQFF
cdr3_nt: TGCAGTGCCAATACCGGGGGCAGTGATGAGCAGTTCTTC

clone_size: once
v_call: TRBV7-2
j_call: TRBJ1-5
d_call: .
cdr3_aa: CASSLAIGVLQPQHF
cdr3_nt: TGTGCCAGCAGCTTAGCGATTGGGGTTCTTCAGCCCCAGCATTTT

clone_size: few
v_call: TRBV29-1
j_call: TRBJ1-1
d_call: .
cdr3_aa: CSVEEGATEAFF
cdr3_nt: TGCAGCGTTGAAGAGGGGGCCACTGAAGCTTTCTTT

clone_size: .
v_call: TRBV27
j_call: TRBJ2-2
d_call: .
cdr3_aa: CASSWDRPTGELFF
cdr3_nt: TGTGCCAGCAGTTGGGACCGCCCCACCGGGGAGCTGTTTTTT

clone_size: few
v_call: TRBV20-1
j_call: TRBJ2-5
d_call: .
cdr3_aa: CSAPKPGNQETQYF
cdr3_nt: TGCAGTGCCCCAAAGCCCGGGAATCAAGAGACCCAGTACTTC

clone_size: .
v_call: TRBV6-5
j_call: TRBJ2-3
d_call: TRBD2
cdr3_aa: CASSYGGRGTDTQYF
cdr3_nt: TGTGCCAGCAGTTACGGCGGGAGGGGCACAGATACGCAGTATTTT